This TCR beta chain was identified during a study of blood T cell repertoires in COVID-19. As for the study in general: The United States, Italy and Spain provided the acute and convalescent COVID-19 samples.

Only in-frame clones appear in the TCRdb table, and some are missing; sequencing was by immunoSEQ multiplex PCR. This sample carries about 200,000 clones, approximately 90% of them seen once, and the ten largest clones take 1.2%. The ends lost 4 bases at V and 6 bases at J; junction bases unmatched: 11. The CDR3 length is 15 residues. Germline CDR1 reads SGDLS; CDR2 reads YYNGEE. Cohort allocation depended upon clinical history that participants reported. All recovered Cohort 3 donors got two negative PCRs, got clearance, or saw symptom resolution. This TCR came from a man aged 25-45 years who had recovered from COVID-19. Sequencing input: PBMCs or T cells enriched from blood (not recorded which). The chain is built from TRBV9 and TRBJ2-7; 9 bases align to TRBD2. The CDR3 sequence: CASSPLAGGVIEQYF. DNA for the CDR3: TGTGCCAGCAGCCCCCTCGCGGGGGGGGTAATCGAGCAGTACTTC.